This TCR beta chain was recovered during a study of blood T cell repertoires in COVID-19 (TCRdb year 2020). About the study as a whole: Samples from collaborators originated in the United States, Italy and Spain and spanned both the acute and convalescent phases of COVID-19. The material from the prospective study consisted of cDNA or gDNA derived from T cells, B-cell-depleted T cells, or PBMCs. Subjects who had been exposed to COVID-19, were actively infected with it, or had recovered from it provided the deeply sampled blood TCRbeta repertoires that made up the dataset. A freely available public database, intended as a resource for researchers studying the immune response to SARS-CoV-2, is where the repertoires were released. The samples were drawn from two sources: the first 160 participants of the ongoing ImmuneRACE study, and 1,254 subjects contributed by 6 global collaborators. The sample metadata nearly always contained a de-identified subject ID, COVID-19 status, age in years and sex. HLA class I and class II types, where available, came from metadata supplied by the sample provider rather than from assay-based typing. Results and caveats for the whole study, not just this receptor: How much clinical and demographic metadata was included differed by source and by participant, and the metadata was provided uncurated.

The immunoSEQ Assay, a bias-controlled multiplex PCR, was used to amplify TCRbeta CDR3 regions from genomic DNA. Per the original workflow: The number of nucleated cells in each sample was estimated from the amplification of reference gene primers within the assay. To quantify the absolute abundance of each unique TCRbeta CDR3 rearrangement, sequence reads were collapsed and filtered. For each sample, productive Simpson clonality was calculated by taking the square root of Simpson's diversity index across productive rearrangements. Drawn from immuneACCESS, this table holds only the in-frame rearrangements with V and J called that TCRdb kept. Clones are partly lost; checked studies trace under half to an unresolved V gene and leave the rest unexplained. V and J calls and clone size are as listed in that table; D and trimming were resolved from the DNA. The sample table records about 54,000 clones; approximately 88% of these occur just once. Of the sample, roughly 3.4% falls within the top ten clones.

One collaborating source in Seattle enrolled patients while the patients were actively infected and followed the patients over time throughout the course of disease. Each collaborating institution followed its own protocols to collect whole blood in K2EDTA tubes. For TCRbeta analysis, collaborators shipped samples as frozen whole blood, isolated PBMCs, or DNA extracted from either of those sample types. With regard to this clone: This receptor's antigen is unknown. Base quality data are lacking; no much larger clone is found one base away.

Per the germline V gene, MNHEY is the CDR1 and SVGAGI is the CDR2. Counted from cysteine to phenylalanine, this CDR3 has 15 amino acids. The DNA shown is the 45-base CDR3, in frame from base 1. V and J are trimmed by 5 bases and 0 bases, and the gene matches miss 3 bases of the junction. The V and J segments used are TRBV6-5 and TRBJ2-2; TRBD1 agrees with 7 junctional bases. Sequenced sample: peripheral blood. The origin of this receptor is a man between 40 and 49 years old with COVID-19, enrolled during active disease. The CDR3 protein is CASSLGTANTGELFF. The bases read TGTGCCAGCAGTCTCGGGACAGCGAACACCGGGGAGCTGTTTTTT.